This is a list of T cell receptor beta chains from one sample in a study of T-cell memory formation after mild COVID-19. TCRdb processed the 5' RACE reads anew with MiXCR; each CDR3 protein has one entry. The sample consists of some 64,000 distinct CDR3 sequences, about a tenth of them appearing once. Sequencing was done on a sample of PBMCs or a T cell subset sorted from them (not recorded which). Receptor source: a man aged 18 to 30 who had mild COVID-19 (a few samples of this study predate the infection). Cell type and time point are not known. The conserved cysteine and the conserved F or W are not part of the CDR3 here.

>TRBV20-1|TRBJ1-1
SARAGRTEAF
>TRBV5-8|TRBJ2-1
ASSTGLAGAYNEQF
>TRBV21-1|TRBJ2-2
ANCDGQGRPTGELF
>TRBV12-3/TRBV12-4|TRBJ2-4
ASSLRTGLNIQY
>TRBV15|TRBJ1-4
ATSPRTGEKLF
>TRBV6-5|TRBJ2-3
ASRGTDTQY
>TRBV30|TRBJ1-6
AWSLWYNSPLH
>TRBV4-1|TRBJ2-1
ASSQRVLIDEQF
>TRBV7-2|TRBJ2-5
ASSSQGIGETQY
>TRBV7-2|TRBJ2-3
ASSGGTSGGLRRDTQY
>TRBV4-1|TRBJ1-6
ASSQGSSYNSPLH
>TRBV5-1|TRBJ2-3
ASSRDGFTDTQY
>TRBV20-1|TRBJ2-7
SAGTISYEQY
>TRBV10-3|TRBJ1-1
AIRTQCHQAF
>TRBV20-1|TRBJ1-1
SARLGRLNTEAF
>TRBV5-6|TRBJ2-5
ASSSSPGEGETQY
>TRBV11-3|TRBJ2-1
ASSLDGTGSNNEQF
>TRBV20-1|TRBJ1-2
SASTRPGQGEYGYT
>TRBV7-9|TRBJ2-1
ASSSGSGNEQF
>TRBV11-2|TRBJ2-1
ASSLAGNYEQF
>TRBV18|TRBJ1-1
ASSPVGNTEA
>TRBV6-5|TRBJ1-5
ASSYGQDQPQH
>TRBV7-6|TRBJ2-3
ASSPQGLAGVATQY
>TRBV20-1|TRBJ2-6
SAETPGAPNVLT
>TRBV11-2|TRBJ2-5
ASSIGTSGGAQETQY
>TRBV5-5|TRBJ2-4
ASSLGLRIQY
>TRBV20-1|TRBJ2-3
SARLGGGTPDTQY
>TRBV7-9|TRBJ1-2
ASSLSFWGPDTNYGYT
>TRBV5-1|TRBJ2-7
ASSTATGGGGGYEQY
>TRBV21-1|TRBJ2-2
ASSKARPDWDGEGPDGALF
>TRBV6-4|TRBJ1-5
ATGGQDRNQPQH
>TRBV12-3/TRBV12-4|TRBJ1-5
ASSLLRQRQPQH
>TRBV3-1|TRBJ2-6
ASSQGSGANVLT
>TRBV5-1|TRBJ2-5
ASRPGLAMETQY
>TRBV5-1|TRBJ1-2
ASSLEGRGDGYT
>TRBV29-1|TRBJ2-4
SVEGQEKNIQY
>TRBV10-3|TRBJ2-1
ATQVGERGLYNEQF
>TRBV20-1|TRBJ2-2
SARAPRTSPGELF
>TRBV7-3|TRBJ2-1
ASSPGGAEVNEQF
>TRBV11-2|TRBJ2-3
ASSLAGRTSGVSDTQY
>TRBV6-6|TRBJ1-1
ASSFPQGLDTEAF
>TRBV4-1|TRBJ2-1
ASSQDGTSGHNRGQF
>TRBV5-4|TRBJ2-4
ASSLSGAKNIQY
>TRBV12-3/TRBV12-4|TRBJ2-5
ASSGRWGSETQY
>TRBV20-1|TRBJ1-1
SAPRRGRNTEAF
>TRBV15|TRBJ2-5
ATRRAGPGGGETQY
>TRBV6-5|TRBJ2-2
ASKRGRTRTGELF
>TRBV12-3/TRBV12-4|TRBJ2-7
ASNIRADPYEQY
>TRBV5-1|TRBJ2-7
ASSSSPGQGSEQY
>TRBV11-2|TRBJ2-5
ASSLGDRRAQY
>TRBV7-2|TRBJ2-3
ASRGFSTDTQY
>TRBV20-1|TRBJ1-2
SARTRGQVDKNYGYT
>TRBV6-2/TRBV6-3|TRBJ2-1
ASRLGTGNNEQF